This is a list of T cell receptor beta chains from one sample in a study of shared clonotypes between healthy human individuals. Data came from immunoSEQ multiplex PCR; TCRdb stores just in-frame clones and leaves some out. This sample has millions of clones, with just over 90% found just once. Sequencing was performed on naive CD4+ T cells from PBMCs. These receptors were obtained from a man between 18 and 29 years old in good health. Some clones in this sample may be carry-over from other donors' samples. CDR3s leave out the opening cysteine and the closing phenylalanine or tryptophan.

V	CDR3
TRBV30	AWRPWGVYGYT
TRBV28	ASRGTGGPTYEQY
TRBV11-2	ASSFRVTEAF
TRBV6-5	ASSYLAGQYNEQF
TRBV25-1	ASSEPSGPHNEQF
TRBV29-1	SVASGSYEQY
TRBV7-2	ASSSHRGPGELF
TRBV7-8	ASSSSDRGWSNQPQH
TRBV7-3	ASSHKGGRVHEQY
TRBV11-2	ASSWTSHSSYEQY
TRBV5-1	ASRPTGTAYEQY
TRBV7-9	ASLPSWGETQY
TRBV4-1	ATSLVAGVGDEQF
TRBV10-2	ASSESHQGRAF
TRBV28	ASSQGTGLH
TRBV5-1	ASSSRDQETQY
TRBV5-4	ASSLSDRGAKNIQY
TRBV10-3	AISPSGNDEQF
TRBV5-4	ASSLGHTGRNTGELF
TRBV7-2	ASSPYYGEQF
TRBV20-1	SASRGDEQF
TRBV5-1	ASSILLAGDISYEQY
TRBV18	ASSQVPINEKLF
TRBV5-1	ASSAGTGARTEAF
TRBV6-1	ASSEWSSYEQY
TRBV28	ASSQSWNQPQH
TRBV29-1	SASPGSTEAF
TRBV11-2	ASRGGPSGRAFGEQF
TRBV7-9	ASSLGEQPQH
TRBV7-9	ASSLVWGYT
TRBV28	ASVPPSTDTQY
TRBV2	ASSELVLNTEAF
TRBV2	ASGGQGATEAF
TRBV15	ATSRGGAGALDTQY
TRBV2	ASTAPDRVDKLF
TRBV11-1	ASSFDRSYQETQY
TRBV28	ASSSLRTGELF
TRBV5-1	ASSLVTTGGETQY
TRBV28	ASSTWSTSSGANVLT